This TCR beta chain was identified during a study of OX40 agonist ivuxolimab in advanced cancers. Produced via immunoSEQ multiplex PCR; TCRdb's table is partial and in-frame only. The data hold under 85,000 clones, with more than 85% observed a single time. The sequence derives from an adult with an advanced solid tumor such as melanoma, head and neck, liver or kidney cancer. This sample comprised CD4+ or CD8+ T cells sorted from blood, obtained in a trial of the OX40 agonist ivuxolimab.

The CDR3 DNA follows: TGTGCCAGCAGCTTATTTGCAGGGGGGAATGAGCAGTTCTTC. Its protein product is CASSLFAGGNEQFF. The chain has TRBV11-2 and TRBJ2-1; TRBD1 is a possible D gene (7 bases). The CDR3 covers 14 residues. V dropped 2 bases and J dropped 7 bases, with 12 bases sitting between them. Germline values: CDR1 SGHAT, CDR2 FQNNGV.